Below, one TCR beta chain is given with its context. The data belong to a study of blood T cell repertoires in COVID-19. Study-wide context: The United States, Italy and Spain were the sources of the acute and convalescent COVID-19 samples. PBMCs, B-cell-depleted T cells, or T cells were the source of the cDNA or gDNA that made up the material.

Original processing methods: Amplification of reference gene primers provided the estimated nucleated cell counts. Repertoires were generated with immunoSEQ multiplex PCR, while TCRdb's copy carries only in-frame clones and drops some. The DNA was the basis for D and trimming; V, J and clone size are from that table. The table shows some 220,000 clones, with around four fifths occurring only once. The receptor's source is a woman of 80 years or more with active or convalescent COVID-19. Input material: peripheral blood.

Here the CDR3 reads CASSQKAGTGGPGETQYF. DNA of the CDR3: TGTGCCAGCAGCCAGAAGGCGGGAACGGGAGGGCCGGGAGAGACCCAGTACTTC. The chain recombines TRBV4-2 with TRBJ2-5; the match to TRBD2 covers 8 bases. The CDR3 consists of 18 residues. V trimming: 3 bases; J trimming: 4 bases; junction bases outside the gene matches: 16. Germline V CDR1 and CDR2: LGHNA, YNFKEQ.